The clone carrying this T cell receptor beta chain was seen more than once but under ten times. Its cognate antigen is unknown. The same CDR3 arises from other DNA sequences in this sample as well. This entry comes from a study of beta chain features in type 1 diabetes. Study conclusions and caveats: Insertions were fewer and deletions more numerous at VDJ junctions in type 1 diabetes patients. The question left open here concerned HLA type influencing TCRB rearrangement. TCRB CDR3s from Type 1 diabetes patients were moderately but significantly shorter in all four CD4+ subsets.

The CDR3 has 14 residues. Germline CDR1 is KGHSH and CDR2 is LQKENI. With 4 bases clipped from V and 0 bases from J, the junction kept 1 base outside the gene matches. Sequenced material consisted of expressed TCRB transcripts (all of the isolated RNA was reverse transcribed). Produced via immunoSEQ multiplex PCR; TCRdb's table is partial and in-frame only. The sample carries some 900,000 clones, roughly a sixth recorded once. Purity exceeded 95% in all sorted populations. This receptor was obtained from a woman under 30 in good health. The specimen sequenced was naive CD4+ T cells from blood. The chain combines TRBV18 with TRBJ2-7; 9 nucleotides line up with TRBD2. This CDR3 is CASSLSGSSYEQYF. Here the CDR3 DNA reads TGTGCCAGCTCACTTAGCGGGAGCTCCTACGAGCAGTACTTC. Looking up the rest from reference TRBV18 and TRBJ2-7 gives the full variable domain: NAGVMQNPRHLVRRRGQEARLRCSPMKGHSHVYWYRQLPEEGLKFMVYLQKENIIDESGMPKERFSAEFPKEGPSILRIQQVVRGDSAAYFCASSLSGSSYEQYFGPGTRLTVT.